This T cell receptor beta chain was sequenced in a study of OX40 agonist ivuxolimab in advanced cancers. Study-wide background: Patients were treated with ivuxolimab, an agonistic anti-OX40 (CD134) antibody. Males comprised 82.7% of the group, whose mean age was 60 years (range roughly 23 to 90).

Method: immunoSEQ multiplex PCR; TCRdb's copy keeps in-frame clones and lacks some. The table lists approximately 90,000 clones, about 90% of them singletons. Whole-study findings and limits: At 0.1 to 3.0 mg/kg, clonal expansion of CD4+ and CD8+ blood T cells had occurred by week 6. Expanded peripheral T cell antigen specificity was not determined.

This clone was recorded only once. Antigen specificity is unknown. Looked up from germline, CDR1 is MDHEN and CDR2 is SYDVKM. The V end was cut by 2 bases, the J end by 0 bases, with 5 bases between. This CDR3 has 15 amino acids. The gene calls are TRBV28 and TRBJ1-6, with D unresolved. This TCR derives from an adult with an advanced solid tumor such as melanoma, head and neck, liver or kidney cancer. The source was CD4+ or CD8+ T cells sorted from blood, collected in a trial of the OX40 agonist ivuxolimab. The CDR3 region has the DNA TGTGCCAGCAGTTTACAGAGCTCCTATAATTCACCCCTCCACTTT. Translated: CASSLQSSYNSPLHF.